The 23 T cell receptor beta chains below come from one sample, sequenced in a study of T cells expressing NK-cell markers. TCRdb derives one entry per CDR3 protein from the 5' RACE reads, leaving out DNA. The sample holds about 460,000 distinct CDR3 sequences. The source material was blood T cells: a sorted CD56 or NKG2C T cell subset, CD4+ or CD8+ T cells, or bulk PBMC T cells (not recorded which). The receptors originated from a woman aged 45 to 65 in good health.

The chain combines TRBV5-1 with TRBJ2-2; TCRdb reports TRBD1, a call that lacks DNA to check it against. The germline V gene encodes CDR1 SGHRS and CDR2 YFSETQ. The CDR3 sequence is 13 residues long. This chain's CDR3 is CASSTGAYGELFF.

This sequence joins TRBV5-1 and TRBJ2-2. Germline V gives CDR1 SGHRS, CDR2 YFSETQ. The CDR3 is 13 amino acids. CDR3 sequence reads: CASSLGAGELFFF.

This chain uses TRBV10-1 with TRBJ2-2. Germline lookup yields CDR1 WNHNN and CDR2 SYGVQD (reference sequence). This CDR3 contains 15 residues. The CDR3 sequence is CASSVGSQNTGELFF.

J is TRBJ1-1 and V is TRBV5-1; the D call from TCRdb, TRBD1, cannot be confirmed without DNA. The CDR3 loop spans 15 amino acids. The germline CDR1 and CDR2 sequences are SGHRS and YFSETQ. CDR3 loop: CASSTMTGANTEAFF.

The chain employs TRBV29-1 and TRBJ2-1. The CDR3 length is 13 residues. Germline CDR1 SQVTM, CDR2 ANQGSEA. The CDR3 spells CSVRISPNNEQFF.

This sequence joins TRBV7-2 and TRBJ1-2; the D gene TCRdb calls, TRBD1, cannot be checked with no DNA. The CDR3 runs to 13 residues. Germline lookup yields CDR1 SGHTA and CDR2 FQGNSA. CDR3 protein: CASSLVGPSGYTF.

This sequence joins TRBV10-3 and TRBJ1-1; with no DNA, the TCRdb D assignment of TRBD1 cannot be verified. The V gene's germline CDR1 is ENHRY and CDR2 SYGVKD. This CDR3 contains 18 residues. CDR3 residues: CAISDSLTRGEVWTEAFF.

J is TRBJ2-7 and V is TRBV18. Germline-derived CDR1 and CDR2 are KGHSH and LQKENI. The CDR3 is 12 residues long. The CDR3 loop is CASSPPGDEQYF. Looking up the rest from reference TRBV18 and TRBJ2-7 gives the full variable domain: NAGVMQNPRHLVRRRGQEARLRCSPMKGHSHVYWYRQLPEEGLKFMVYLQKENIIDESGMPKERFSAEFPKEGPSILRIQQVVRGDSAAYFCASSPPGDEQYFGPGTRLTVT.

This rearrangement joins TRBV5-1 to TRBJ2-1; TCRdb names TRBD2, which stays unverified in the absence of DNA. The length of the CDR3 is 14 residues. Germline CDR1 and CDR2: SGHRS and YFSETQ. Here the CDR3 reads CASSPSTSRDEQFF.

The J gene is TRBJ2-1, the V gene TRBV12-3 or TRBV12-4; TCRdb indicates TRBD2, and absent DNA this call remains unverified. There are 15 residues in the CDR3. This CDR3 is CASSFGAGTGNEQFF.

The V gene is TRBV7-6, the J gene TRBJ2-5; TCRdb returns TRBD1, unconfirmable since there is no DNA. Germline CDR1 is SGHVS and CDR2 is FNYEAQ. The CDR3 extends over 14 amino acids. The CDR3 spells CASSLAVGEETQYF.

The chain links TRBV5-1 to TRBJ1-4; the TCRdb call, TRBD1, lacks DNA for checking. Germline CDR1 is SGHRS and CDR2 is YFSETQ. CDR3 size: 14 residues. The CDR3 loop is CASSDGGFNEKLFF.

This chain joins TRBV10-1 and TRBJ1-1; TCRdb outputs TRBD1, but without DNA this stays unchecked. Germline V gives CDR1 WNHNN, CDR2 SYGVQD (reference sequence). The CDR3 runs 12 residues. Here the CDR3 reads CASRGSQGRAFF.

The V and J genes are TRBV15 and TRBJ1-1. Germline V gives CDR1 LNHNV, CDR2 YYDKDF (reference sequence). CDR3 length: 12 amino acids. This CDR3 is CATSRDYAEAFF.

J is TRBJ2-5 and V is TRBV5-1; TCRdb's D gene call, TRBD1, goes unchecked for lack of DNA. The CDR3 extends over 15 amino acids. Germline CDR1 SGHRS, CDR2 YFSETQ. CDR3 sequence: CASSLVPGGIETQYF.

The chain combines TRBV3-1 with TRBJ1-5. This CDR3 is built from 15 residues. Looked up from germline, CDR1 is LGHDT and CDR2 is YNNKEL (reference sequence). The CDR3 protein is CASSKGWQGGQPQHF. Full variable domain (missing parts from reference TRBV3-1 and TRBJ1-5): DTAVSQTPKYLVTQMGNDKSIKCEQNLGHDTMYWYKQDSKKFLKIMFSYNNKELIINETVPNRFSPKSPDKAHLNLHINSLELGDSAVYFCASSKGWQGGQPQHFGDGTRLSIL.

The chain is built from TRBV2 and TRBJ2-1; the D gene TCRdb calls, TRBD2, cannot be checked with no DNA. The germline CDR1 and CDR2 sequences are SNHLY and FYNNEI. The CDR3 spans 14 residues. CDR3 sequence reads: CASSEAAGVGEQFF.

V and J are TRBV5-1 and TRBJ1-1; absent DNA, TCRdb's TRBD1 call cannot be checked. CDR3 length: 15 amino acids. The germline CDR1 and CDR2 sequences are SGHRS and YFSETQ. The chain's CDR3 is CASSLAGGRITEAFF.

The rearrangement joins TRBV20-1 to TRBJ2-4; TCRdb proposes TRBD2, but this gene call is untestable without DNA. CDR1 and CDR2 from the germline V gene are DFQATT and SNEGSKA (reference sequence). The CDR3 extends over 14 amino acids. This chain's CDR3 is CSARTGLLSDIQYF.

V and J are TRBV12-5 and TRBJ1-3. This CDR3 is built from 13 residues. Germline assignment: CDR1 LGHNT and CDR2 FRNRAP. The CDR3 region is CASGQFTGNTIYF.

The genes are TRBV6-2 or TRBV6-3 and TRBJ2-7; lacking DNA, the TRBD1 call made by TCRdb goes unchecked. This CDR3 is built from 13 residues. Germline values: CDR1 MNHEY, CDR2 SVGEGT. CDR3: CASQGGVVDEQYF.

The rearrangement uses TRBV7-3 and TRBJ2-1; TCRdb's D call of TRBD2 is untestable without DNA. The CDR3 runs to 16 residues. Germline lookup yields CDR1 SGHTA and CDR2 FQGTGA. CDR3 residues: CASSSPSGGSPNEQFF.

J is TRBJ2-4 and V is TRBV3-1; lacking DNA, the TRBD1 call made by TCRdb goes unchecked. The CDR3 runs to 14 residues. From germline, CDR1 is LGHDT and CDR2 YNNKEL (reference sequence). The CDR3 sequence: CASSSQGLENIQYF.